This passage covers 28 T cell receptor beta chains from one sample sequenced in a study of Ad26.COV2.S vaccination and SARS-CoV-2 variants. Generated by immunoSEQ multiplex PCR, the TCRdb table keeps only in-frame clones and is missing some. The sample includes 350,000 to 400,000 clones, approximately 89% of them seen just once. The treatment here: about 20 received Ad26.COV2.S at low or high dose, single or two shots; about 5 received placebo; per-sample allocation not given. Each sample was drawn 63 days after the first injection (of vaccine or placebo). Sample: peripheral blood, taken in a trial of Ad26.COV2.S vaccine versus placebo. These receptors came from a person aged 18 to 59 who received the Ad26.COV2.S COVID-19 vaccine or a placebo.

The gene calls are TRBV18 and TRBJ2-1; maybe TRBD2 (6 bases). V lost 6 bases, J lost 3 bases, and 15 bases lay in between. The germline gives CDR1 KGHSH, CDR2 LQKENI. The CDR3 is 15 amino acids. The CDR3 reads CASSPDRGNYNEQFF. As DNA, the CDR3 is TGTGCCAGCTCCCCTGACCGGGGGAACTACAATGAGCAGTTCTTC. Complete variable domain (other parts from reference TRBV18 and TRBJ2-1): NAGVMQNPRHLVRRRGQEARLRCSPMKGHSHVYWYRQLPEEGLKFMVYLQKENIIDESGMPKERFSAEFPKEGPSILRIQQVVRGDSAAYFCASSPDRGNYNEQFFGPGTRLTVL.

The chain links TRBV6-5 to TRBJ2-1; D is unresolved. The CDR3 spans 15 residues. Germline CDR1 MNHEY, CDR2 SVGAGI. Trimming removed 6 bases from V and 10 bases from J, with 22 bases in between. The CDR3 DNA reads as TGTGCCAGCAGCCTAGTACTCTTAGAACACAGAGAGCAGTTCTTC. It encodes CASSLVLLEHREQFF.

This clone has a single count. The V call is TRBV11-2, the J call TRBJ1-1; weak D call: TRBD1 (5 bases). This CDR3 contains 14 residues. Trimming took off 0 bases at V and 8 bases at J, with 13 bases between the two ends. The germline V gene has CDR1 SGHAT and CDR2 FQNNGV. The DNA for the CDR3 is TGTGCCAGCAGCTTAGAGGCGGGGACCTACGAAGCTTTCTTT. This translates into CASSLEAGTYEAFF.

This chain joins TRBV28 and TRBJ1-2; 9 bases are shared with TRBD1. The CDR3 runs 14 residues. V gave up 4 bases and J gave up 7 bases; unmatched junction bases: 7. Germline CDR1 is MDHEN and CDR2 is SYDVKM. CDR3 bases: TGTGCCAGCAGTTCGCGCCGGGGACAGGGTGGCTACACCTTC. It translates to CASSSRRGQGGYTF.

The CDR3 region is CASSSPGIRSEQFF. Here the CDR3 DNA reads TGTGCCAGCAGCTCCCCAGGGATAAGGAGTGAGCAGTTCTTC. The V call is TRBV7-9, the J call TRBJ2-1, with D tentatively TRBD1 (5 bases). The CDR3 has 14 amino acids. CDR1 and CDR2 (germline): SEHNR, FQNEAQ (reference sequence). Trimming left V 4 bases short and J 9 bases short, with 16 bases between.

This clone has at least ten counts. This sequence joins TRBV9 and TRBJ1-5, with D uncertain. Trimming removed 0 bases from V and 4 bases from J, with 5 bases in between. Per the germline V gene, CDR1 is SGDLS and CDR2 is YYNGEE. This CDR3 has 13 amino acids. The CDR3, as DNA: TGTGCCAGCAGCGTAGTCCCAAATCAGCCCCAGCATTTT. Translating gives CASSVVPNQPQHF.

The V and J genes are TRBV10-3 and TRBJ2-1; 11 positions agree with TRBD2. The germline V gene encodes CDR1 ENHRY and CDR2 SYGVKD. After removal of 5 bases from V and 4 bases from J, the junction contained 7 bases not matched to a gene. The length of the CDR3 is 16 residues. CDR3 nucleotide sequence: TGTGCCATCAGTTCCGGGACTAGCGGCCGTTACAATGAGCAGTTCTTC. Its translation is CAISSGTSGRYNEQFF.

This sequence joins TRBV10-2 and TRBJ2-7, with D possibly matching TRBD1 (6 bases). The germline V and J ends were trimmed by 8 bases and 2 bases, with 7 bases remaining between them. CDR3 length: 11 residues. In germline, CDR1 is WSHSY, CDR2 SAAADI. The CDR3 DNA reads TGCGCCAGCGGGGACACCTACGAGCAGTACTTC. This translates into CASGDTYEQYF.

The chain carries TRBV4-2 and TRBJ1-2; D uncertain. The CDR3 is made up of 14 amino acids. V was pared by 0 bases and J by 8 bases, with 13 bases between. CDR1 LGHNA and CDR2 YNFKEQ come from the germline V gene. CDR3 loop: CASSQEVRVGGYTF. In DNA form, the CDR3 reads TGTGCCAGCAGCCAAGAGGTGCGGGTTGGCGGCTACACCTTC.

The V call is TRBV7-3, the J call TRBJ1-1; possible D gene TRBD1, 6 bases. The CDR3 covers 13 residues. Per the germline V gene, CDR1 is SGHTA and CDR2 is FQGTGA. With 6 bases removed from V and 5 bases from J, the gap between germline ends came to 13 bases. The CDR3 DNA reads as TGTGCCAGCAGTTATCAACAGGGAACTGAAGCTTTCTTT. Protein product: CASSYQQGTEAFF.

The rearrangement uses TRBV13 and TRBJ2-3; D is possibly TRBD1 (5 bases). The length of the CDR3 is 13 residues. Between the trimmed V and J ends, which lost 8 bases and 0 bases, there was a span of 9 bases. Germline lookup yields CDR1 PRHDT and CDR2 FYEKMQ (reference sequence). The CDR3 region has the DNA TGTGCCAGCCGACAGACAAGCACAGATACGCAGTATTTT. Encoded protein: CASRQTSTDTQYF.

This clone was seen a few times. V gene TRBV27 combines with J gene TRBJ2-7; D unresolved. Deletions cut 5 bases from V and 4 bases from J, with 15 bases between. CDR1 and CDR2 (germline): MNHEY, SMNVEV (reference sequence). The CDR3 loop spans 14 amino acids. The CDR3 DNA reads as TGTGCCAGCAGTCCCGCCAGTCTAACGTACGAGCAGTACTTC. Amino acid sequence: CASSPASLTYEQYF.

The rearrangement joins TRBV19 to TRBJ1-1; the D gene is possibly TRBD1 (5 bases). V shed 8 bases and J shed 0 bases, with 10 bases lying between them. This CDR3 spans 13 amino acids. Germline assignment: CDR1 LNHDA and CDR2 SQIVND (reference sequence). CDR3 protein: CASRGRLNTEAFF. In nucleotides, the CDR3 is TGTGCCAGTCGGGGACGGTTGAACACTGAAGCTTTCTTT.

The chain is built from TRBV13 and TRBJ2-1; TRBD2 agrees at 10 bases. The CDR3 totals 14 residues. Germline loops: CDR1 PRHDT, CDR2 FYEKMQ (reference sequence). V gave up 4 bases and J gave up 7 bases; unmatched junction bases: 4. DNA of the CDR3: TGTGCCAGCAGCTCCTCTAGCGGGAGTAATGAGCAGTTCTTC. This sequence encodes CASSSSSGSNEQFF.

This clone was counted a single time. This sequence joins TRBV27 and TRBJ2-7; D is tentatively TRBD1 or TRBD2 (7 bases each). The CDR3 contains 13 residues. Deletions cut 5 bases from V and 6 bases from J, with 14 bases between. Germline V CDR1 and CDR2: MNHEY, SMNVEV (reference sequence). CDR3 amino acids: CASSLGRGPEQYF. For the CDR3, the DNA is TGTGCCAGCAGTCTTGGGAGGGGGCCCGAGCAGTACTTC.

CDR3: CASSSTYSRQGYEQYF. For the CDR3, the DNA is TGTGCCAGCAGTTCCACCTATTCAAGACAGGGCTACGAGCAGTACTTC. The V gene is TRBV6-2 or TRBV6-3, the J gene TRBJ2-7; TRBD1 matches 7 bases. With V trimmed by 4 bases and J by 3 bases, 12 bases remained unmatched. Germline V lookup: CDR1 MNHEY, CDR2 SVGEGT. CDR3 length equals 16 residues.

The CDR3 DNA follows: TGTGCCAGCAGCCAAGGGGGCCGGGGCAGGCTGTTCGACGAGCAGTACTTC. Protein: CASSQGGRGRLFDEQYF. V and J are TRBV4-2 and TRBJ2-7; perhaps D is TRBD1 or TRBD2 (5 bases each). This CDR3 is 17 amino acids long. Looked up from germline, CDR1 is LGHNA and CDR2 is YNFKEQ. Trimming left V 1 base short and J 5 bases short, with 21 bases between.

V gene TRBV23-1 combines with J gene TRBJ1-5, with a weak D call TRBD1 (6 bases). TRBV23-1 counts as an open reading frame of uncertain function. V was pared by 10 bases and J by 0 bases, with 25 bases between. The CDR3 spans 18 residues. Here the CDR3 DNA reads TGCGCCACCTGGGTCTCCGGGGGCCCCTGGGATAGCAATCAGCCCCAGCATTTT. This encodes CATWVSGGPWDSNQPQHF.

The table lists this clone with a few counts. Here the CDR3 reads CASSLEAGSNTEAFF. For the CDR3, the DNA is TGTGCCAGCAGCTTAGAAGCGGGGTCGAACACTGAAGCTTTCTTT. The chain joins TRBV7-6 to TRBJ1-1; D unresolved. The V and J ends lost 1 base and 1 base respectively, with 10 bases between them. Per the germline V gene, CDR1 is SGHVS and CDR2 is FNYEAQ. The CDR3 loop spans 15 amino acids.

There are a few counts of this clone. The V and J genes are TRBV19 and TRBJ1-5, with 10 bases that match TRBD1. Germline V gives CDR1 LNHDA, CDR2 SQIVND (reference sequence). The CDR3 consists of 16 residues. The V and J ends lost 5 bases and 9 bases, in that order; junction bases with no gene match: 13. This chain's CDR3 is CASSLHPGTGDWPQHF. The CDR3 nucleotides are TGTGCCAGTAGTCTACATCCCGGGACAGGGGACTGGCCCCAGCATTTT.

CDR3 residues: CASSPGHSGTGELFF. The CDR3, as DNA: TGCGCCAGCAGCCCGGGACACTCCGGCACCGGGGAGCTGTTTTTT. The chain uses TRBV5-1 and TRBJ2-2; maybe TRBD1 (6 bases). Trimming cost V 4 bases and J 4 bases, with 14 bases left between them. CDR1 is SGHRS and CDR2 is YFSETQ in the germline V gene. CDR3 length equals 15 residues. Variable domain in full (rest from reference TRBV5-1 and TRBJ2-2): KAGVTQTPRYLIKTRGQQVTLSCSPISGHRSVSWYQQTPGQGLQFLFEYFSETQRNKGNFPGRFSGRQFSNSRSEMNVSTLELGDSALYLCASSPGHSGTGELFFGEGSRLTVL.

The genes are TRBV20-1 and TRBJ2-5; D uncertain. Trimming took off 3 bases at V and 2 bases at J, with 10 bases between the two ends. This CDR3 spans 13 amino acids. Germline loops: CDR1 DFQATT, CDR2 SNEGSKA (reference sequence). CDR3 in amino acids: CSASRALQETQYF. Here the CDR3 DNA reads TGCAGTGCTAGTCGGGCGCTACAAGAGACCCAGTACTTC.

The chain links TRBV24-1 to TRBJ2-2; 7 bases match TRBD1. V was pared by 2 bases and J by 6 bases, with 5 bases of the junction left unmatched. Per the germline V gene, CDR1 is KGHDR and CDR2 is SFDVKD. This CDR3 has 15 residues. CDR3 region: CATSDSATGPGELFF. The CDR3, as DNA: TGTGCCACCAGTGATTCCGCGACAGGGCCCGGGGAGCTGTTTTTT.

This chain links TRBV28 with TRBJ2-2; TRBD1 matches 7 bases. There are 15 residues in the CDR3. Germline V lookup: CDR1 MDHEN, CDR2 SYDVKM. V was clipped by 5 bases and J by 5 bases; unmatched bases: 8. This chain's CDR3 is CASSGDRSRTGELFF. CDR3 coding DNA: TGTGCCAGCAGTGGGGACAGAAGTCGAACCGGGGAGCTGTTTTTT.

The genes are TRBV23-1 and TRBJ2-7, with no clear D. TRBV23-1 is marked as an open reading frame, function uncertain. Trimming left V 0 bases short and J 0 bases short, with 6 bases between. The CDR3 is made up of 14 amino acids. The CDR3: CASSQSNSSYEQYF. DNA for the CDR3: TGCGCCAGCAGTCAATCAAACAGCTCCTACGAGCAGTACTTC.

This clone has a single count. The rearrangement joins TRBV28 to TRBJ1-5; unclear D gene. V lost 2 bases, J lost 1 base, and 6 bases lay in between. Germline CDR1 and CDR2: MDHEN and SYDVKM. The CDR3 loop spans 14 amino acids. CDR3 amino acids: CASSLIGSNQPQHF. The CDR3 coding sequence is TGTGCCAGCAGTTTAATAGGCAGCAATCAGCCCCAGCATTTT. The entire variable domain, with the rest obtained from reference TRBV28 and TRBJ1-5, is as follows: DVKVTQSSRYLVKRTGEKVFLECVQDMDHENMFWYRQDPGLGLRLIYFSYDVKMKEKGDIPEGYSVSREKKERFSLILESASTNQTSMYLCASSLIGSNQPQHFGDGTRLSIL.

The chain employs TRBV3-1 (or the pseudogene TRBV3-2) and TRBJ2-1; D is perhaps TRBD2 (5 bases). The V gene lost 2 bases and the J gene lost 2 bases, with 10 bases spanning the gap. In germline, CDR1 is LGHDT, CDR2 YNNKEL (reference sequence). CDR3 length: 15 residues. CDR3 loop: CASSQSSPTYNEQFF. CDR3 coding DNA: TGTGCCAGCAGCCAATCTAGCCCTACCTACAATGAGCAGTTCTTC.

This chain links TRBV30 with TRBJ1-6, with TRBD1 identical over 7 bases. There are 14 residues in the CDR3. CDR1 is GTSNPN and CDR2 is SVGIG in the germline V gene (reference sequence). The ends lost 1 base at V and 7 bases at J; junction bases unmatched: 4. The CDR3 sequence is CAWSGGQSNSPLHF. DNA for the CDR3: TGTGCCTGGAGTGGGGGACAGAGCAATTCACCCCTCCACTTT. Using reference TRBV30 and TRBJ1-6 for the parts outside the CDR3, the full variable domain is SQTIHQWPATLVQPVGSPLSLECTVEGTSNPNLYWYRQAAGRGLQLLFYSVGIGQISSEVPQNLSASRPQDRQFILSSKKLLLSDSGFYLCAWSGGQSNSPLHFGNGTRLTVT.